The clone carrying this TCR beta chain was picked up a small number of times. Its specificity is not known. The authors prepared the TCRbeta library with unique molecular identifiers. TCRdb analysed the PCR reads with MiXCR anew, one entry per CDR3 protein. The sample contains 780,000 or so distinct CDR3 sequences, 15% to 20% of which appear only once. The data derive from a study of T-cell reconstitution after alpha-beta-depleted transplantation in children. Notes on the study in general: Recipient T cells and thymic progenitors that survived were the source of the high TCRbeta diversity seen at day 60 in some patients. Diversity and T-cell counts at one year after transplant derived mostly from new T cells. About two months after transplant, alpha-beta T cells reportedly came from several hundred expanded graft clones.

The V end was cut by 1 base, the J end by 1 base, with 9 bases between. Germline V lookup: CDR1 DFQATT, CDR2 SNEGSKA (reference sequence). The CDR3 consists of 14 residues. The clonotype was recovered from a male patient younger than 18 who had a stem cell transplant for acute lymphoblastic leukemia, so the T cells may come from the graft donor. Specimen: PBMCs, mostly from graft donor cells, collected 360 days after TCRalphabeta/CD19-depleted stem cell transplant. This chain connects TRBV20-1 to TRBJ2-3; possible D gene TRBD2, 6 bases. CDR3 in amino acids: CSARGGDGTDTQYF. In nucleotides, the CDR3 is TGCAGTGCTAGAGGGGGGGATGGCACAGATACGCAGTATTTT.